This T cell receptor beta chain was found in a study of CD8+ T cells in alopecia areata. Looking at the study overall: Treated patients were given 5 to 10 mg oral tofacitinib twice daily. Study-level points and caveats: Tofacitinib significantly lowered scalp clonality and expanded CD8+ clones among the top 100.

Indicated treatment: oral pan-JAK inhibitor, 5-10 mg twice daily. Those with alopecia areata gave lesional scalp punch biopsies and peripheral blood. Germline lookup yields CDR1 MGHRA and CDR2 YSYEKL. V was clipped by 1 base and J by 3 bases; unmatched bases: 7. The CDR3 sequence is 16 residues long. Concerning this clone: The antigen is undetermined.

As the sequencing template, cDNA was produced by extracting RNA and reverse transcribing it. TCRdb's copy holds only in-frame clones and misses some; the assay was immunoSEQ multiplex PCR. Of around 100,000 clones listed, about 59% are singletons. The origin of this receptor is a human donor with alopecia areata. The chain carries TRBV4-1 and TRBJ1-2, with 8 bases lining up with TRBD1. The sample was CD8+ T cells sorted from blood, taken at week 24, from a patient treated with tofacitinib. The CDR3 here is CASSQGWAGGDYGYTF. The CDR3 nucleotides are TGCGCCAGCAGCCAAGGGTGGGCAGGGGGCGACTATGGCTACACCTTC.